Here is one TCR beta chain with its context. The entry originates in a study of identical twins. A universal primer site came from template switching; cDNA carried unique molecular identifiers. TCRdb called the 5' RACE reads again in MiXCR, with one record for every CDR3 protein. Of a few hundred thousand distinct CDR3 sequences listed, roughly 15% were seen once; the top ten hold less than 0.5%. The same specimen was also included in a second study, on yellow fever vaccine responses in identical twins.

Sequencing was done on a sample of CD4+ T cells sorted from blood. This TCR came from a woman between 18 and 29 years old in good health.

DNA of the CDR3: TGCGCCAGCAGCAGGGGGACTAGCGGGATGAACACCGGGGAGCTGTTTTTT. Protein: CASSRGTSGMNTGELFF. The rearrangement joins TRBV5-1 to TRBJ2-2; 13 nucleotides match TRBD2. CDR1 is SGHRS, CDR2 YFSETQ, per germline. V shed 4 bases and J 1 base; nucleotides not matched to a gene: 4. The length of the CDR3 is 17 residues.